The clone carrying this T cell receptor beta chain showed up just a few times. Its specificity is not known. From blood, 250-500 ng of genomic DNA served as TRB template. This sample was taken from a study of T and B cells in COVID-19 patients. For the study at large: The recovered patients had mostly mild to moderate COVID-19 with outpatient management. Of over 18 active-infection patients, 12 were critically ill with mechanical ventilation or extracorporeal membrane oxygenation. Overall study results and limits: At recovery TRB diversity and richness exceeded healthy donors, after highly clonal active COVID-19 repertoires.

TRB rearrangements were amplified by multiplex PCR with BIOMED2 TRB-A/B primers. MiXCR, run by TCRdb on the multiplex PCR reads, gives a single entry per CDR3 protein. The table records approximately 6,700 distinct CDR3 sequences, about 22% of them present only once. V lost 2 bases to trimming and J lost 6 bases, with 17 bases between them. The CDR3 consists of 15 residues. Germline CDR1 reads SGHNT; CDR2 reads YYREEE (reference sequence). The genes are TRBV5-4 and TRBJ1-2; D is uncertain. This receptor was identified in a human donor who had recovered from COVID-19. The sequenced sample was blood. CDR3 in amino acids: CASSFFSGGWNGYTF. The CDR3 nucleotides are TGTGCCAGCAGCTTCTTTAGCGGAGGGTGGAATGGCTACACCTTC.